This TCR beta chain was captured by sequencing in a study of T cell clonotyping in hematopoietic cell transplantation. For the study at large: Recipients' pretransplant samples followed cytoreduction. The study's findings and limits: Pathologically expanded recipient clonotypes increased progressively from day 30 to day 180 as diversity fell.

Time point in this sample: recipient sample about 28 days before transplant, after cytoreduction. The table came from immunoSEQ multiplex PCR; TCRdb's copy has only in-frame clones and leaves some out. The sample lists about 29,000 clones, about three quarters seen once, with around 7% in the top ten. V shed 5 bases, J shed 7 bases, and the junction held 5 bases outside the gene matches. This CDR3 is built from 15 residues. Germline V gene lookup returns CDR1 LNHDA and CDR2 SQIVND (reference sequence). This clone was seen more than once but under ten times. Its antigen is currently unknown. The sequence was obtained from a woman aged 25 to 39 with chronic myeloid leukemia. Some clones in this sample may be carry-over from other donors' samples. The chain recombines TRBV19 with TRBJ2-2; 12 bases are a match to TRBD2. The specimen comprised peripheral blood mononuclear cells, sampled before stem cell transplant. The CDR3 region has the DNA TGTGCCAGTAGTGAGACTAGCGGGGGAGGCGGGGAGCTGTTTTTT. Its protein is CASSETSGGGGELFF.